This T cell receptor (beta chain) was profiled in a study of blood T cell repertoires in COVID-19. At the level of the study: Specimens from acute and convalescent COVID-19 originated in the United States, Italy and Spain. T cells, B-cell-depleted T cells, or PBMCs provided the cDNA or gDNA that served as material.

In the original analysis: Reference gene primer amplification in the assay estimated nucleated cell counts. Assay used: immunoSEQ multiplex PCR; TCRdb lists only in-frame clones, some missing. V and J calls and clone size come straight from that table; D and trimming were deduced from the DNA. There are around 330,000 clones in the sample; 85% to 90% occur only once, and 3% to 4% lies in the top ten. This TCR came from a woman between 45 and 65 years old with active or convalescent COVID-19. Sample: peripheral blood.

CDR3 in amino acids: CASSGPGLAVLEYNEQFF. DNA of the CDR3: TGTGCCAGCAGCGGACCGGGACTAGCGGTCCTAGAGTACAATGAGCAGTTCTTC. The chain recombines TRBV7-9 with TRBJ2-1; 11 bases are a match to TRBD2. The V and J ends lost 5 bases and 4 bases, in that order; junction bases with no gene match: 13. The germline gives CDR1 SEHNR, CDR2 FQNEAQ (reference sequence). There are 18 residues in the CDR3.